Following are 29 T cell receptor beta chains from one sample sequenced in a study of cytomegalovirus exposure and HLA in healthy donors. PCR primers comprised 60 Vbeta and 13 Jbeta primers. The repertoire was sequenced with immunoSEQ multiplex PCR; TCRdb's copy has only in-frame clones and lacks some. The sample shows under 150,000 clones, roughly 80% of them seen only once. Sequencing input: PBMCs. These receptors were obtained from a woman between 35 and 50 years old in good health and CMV-seronegative.

About this clone: One end of the junction is discordant with germline, which a read error may explain. This rearrangement joins TRBV7-7 to TRBJ2-3; 9 bases are a match to TRBD2. The germline V gene encodes CDR1 SSHAT and CDR2 FNYEAQ (reference sequence). This CDR3 has 15 residues. The CDR3 DNA follows: TGTGCTAGCAGCCCAGAGGGACTAGCAGGAGATACGCAGTATTTT. It specifies CASSPEGLAGDTQYF.

This rearrangement joins TRBV5-1 to TRBJ2-7; 12 bases align to TRBD1. There are 15 residues in the CDR3. Germline V gene data show CDR1 as SGHRS and CDR2 as YFSETQ. Trimming removed 4 bases from V and 3 bases from J; junction bases left unmatched: 5. The CDR3 nucleotides are TGCGCCAGCAGCAAGGGGACAGGGGGCTTCTACGAGCAGTACTTC. It specifies CASSKGTGGFYEQYF. Complete variable domain (other parts from reference TRBV5-1 and TRBJ2-7): KAGVTQTPRYLIKTRGQQVTLSCSPISGHRSVSWYQQTPGQGLQFLFEYFSETQRNKGNFPGRFSGRQFSNSRSEMNVSTLELGDSALYLCASSKGTGGFYEQYFGPGTRLTVT.

The J gene is TRBJ1-4, the V gene TRBV4-3; 9 positions agree with TRBD1. V shed 3 bases, J shed 1 base, and the junction held 12 bases outside the gene matches. CDR3 length: 19 residues. Germline V CDR1 and CDR2: LGHNA, YSLEER. The CDR3 DNA reads TGCGCCAGCAGCCACGGGACAGGGAGATTAGGGCTAACTAATGAAAAACTGTTTTTT. Translating gives CASSHGTGRLGLTNEKLFF.

The J gene is TRBJ2-5, the V gene TRBV5-1, with a possible D match to TRBD2 (7 bases). In germline, CDR1 is SGHRS, CDR2 YFSETQ. With 4 bases removed from V and 7 bases from J, the gap between germline ends came to 17 bases. The CDR3 spans 14 residues. CDR3 DNA sequence: TGCGCCAGCAGCAGAGGGGGGGACTTGGGGACCCAGTACTTC. Protein product: CASSRGGDLGTQYF.

The CDR3 coding sequence is TGTGCCATCAGAATCTCGACAGGGGGACCTGAAGCTTTCTTT. It translates to CAIRISTGGPEAFF. The J gene is TRBJ1-1, the V gene TRBV10-3; TRBD1 aligns across 9 bases. Germline CDR1 is ENHRY and CDR2 is SYGVKD. CDR3 length equals 14 residues. With 6 bases clipped from V and 6 bases from J, the junction kept 8 bases outside the gene matches.

This clone was picked up a small number of times. This rearrangement joins TRBV6-5 to TRBJ2-3; the D gene is possibly TRBD2 (5 bases). V was cut by 0 bases and J by 4 bases, with 8 bases left in between. CDR1 MNHEY and CDR2 SVGAGI come from the germline V gene. This CDR3 is 14 amino acids long. CDR3 in DNA: TGTGCCAGCAGTTACTCGAGAGGGCCAGATACGCAGTATTTT. The encoded protein is CASSYSRGPDTQYF.

This chain connects TRBV20-1 to TRBJ2-7; perhaps TRBD2 as D (7 bases). V lost 6 bases and J 6 bases, leaving 12 bases between the germline ends. The CDR3 covers 11 residues. Germline CDR1 is DFQATT and CDR2 is SNEGSKA (reference sequence). The CDR3 here is CSAWEGGEQYF. The CDR3 region has the DNA TGCAGTGCCTGGGAGGGGGGCGAGCAGTACTTC.

With regard to this clone: Germline is not matched at one junction end, which may reflect a read error. The rearrangement links TRBV7-9 to TRBJ1-2, with a possible D match to TRBD1 (5 bases). The CDR3 totals 14 residues. The germline gives CDR1 SEHNR, CDR2 FQNEAQ (reference sequence). The DNA of the CDR3 is TGTTCCAGCAGCTCCGTTGGGGGGGTGGGGGGCTACACCTTC. Its protein is CSSSSVGGVGGYTF.

The count of this clone is one. The rearrangement joins TRBV9 to TRBJ1-4; 8 bases line up with TRBD1. This CDR3 comprises 15 residues. In germline, CDR1 is SGDLS, CDR2 YYNGEE. The junction had 5 bases not matched to a gene; V was cut back by 4 bases and J by 3 bases. CDR3 nucleotides: TGTGCCAGCAGCCCTCAGGGGGCTTCTAATGAAAAACTGTTTTTT. Translated: CASSPQGASNEKLFF.

V usage is TRBV7-9 and J usage is TRBJ1-4; tentative D call: TRBD1 (5 bases). CDR3 length: 15 amino acids. Trimming left V 5 bases short and J 5 bases short, with 15 bases between. CDR1 is SEHNR, CDR2 FQNEAQ, per germline (reference sequence). Here the CDR3 reads CASSAPGLVNEKLFF. In DNA, the CDR3 is TGTGCCAGCAGCGCCCCGGGACTAGTGAATGAAAAACTGTTTTTT. Full variable domain (missing parts from reference TRBV7-9 and TRBJ1-4): DTGVSQNPRHKITKRGQNVTFRCDPISEHNRLYWYRQTLGQGPEFLTYFQNEAQLEKSRLLSDRFSAERPKGSFSTLEIQRTEQGDSAMYLCASSAPGLVNEKLFFGSGTQLSVL.

Comments on this clone: The junction departs from the called germline gene at one end, perhaps through a read error. This specimen includes other DNA sequences encoding the same CDR3. This sequence joins TRBV19 and TRBJ2-2, with a weak D call TRBD2 (5 bases). This CDR3 has 13 amino acids. CDR1 and CDR2 from the germline V gene are LNHDA and SQIVND (reference sequence). The CDR3 protein is CASSKGSTGELFF. CDR3 coding DNA: TGTGCCAGTAGCAAAGGGAGCACCGGGGAGCTGTTTTTC.

Comments on this clone: The sample has other DNA sequences that encode this CDR3 too. The chain joins TRBV9 to TRBJ2-1, with 11 bases lining up with TRBD2. The CDR3 contains 15 residues. Germline-derived CDR1 and CDR2 are SGDLS and YYNGEE. Trimming took 2 bases from V and 2 from J; bases not matched to a gene: 0. In DNA, the CDR3 is TGTGCCAGCAGCGTGGGACTAGCGGCCTACAATGAGCAGTTCTTC. Residues: CASSVGLAAYNEQFF.

The V gene is TRBV5-1, the J gene TRBJ2-2; TRBD2 matches at 7 bases. The CDR3 runs to 21 residues. Germline CDR1 and CDR2: SGHRS and YFSETQ. The V segment lost 2 bases and the J segment 3 bases; nucleotides outside the gene matches: 22. The chain's CDR3 is CASSLGFPRTVREFYTGELFF. CDR3 sequence (DNA): TGCGCCAGCAGCTTAGGTTTTCCCCGGACGGTGCGGGAGTTTTACACCGGGGAGCTGTTTTTT.

V is TRBV5-1 and J is TRBJ1-2; D is unclear. The V and J ends lost 1 base and 8 bases respectively, with 15 bases between them. The germline V gene encodes CDR1 SGHRS and CDR2 YFSETQ. The CDR3 is 14 residues long. In DNA form, the CDR3 reads TGCGCCAGCAGCTTGAATGATGGAGTAAGGGGCTACACCTTC. Translating gives CASSLNDGVRGYTF.

This rearrangement joins TRBV9 to TRBJ1-3; unclear D gene. Trimming left V 7 bases short and J 6 bases short, with 11 bases between. The CDR3 loop spans 12 amino acids. From germline, CDR1 is SGDLS and CDR2 YYNGEE. Here the CDR3 reads CASGITANTIYF. In nucleotides, the CDR3 is TGTGCCAGCGGCATTACAGCAAACACCATATATTTT.

J is TRBJ1-5 and V is TRBV4-1; D unclear. Trimming took 1 base from V and 6 from J, leaving 19 bases between them. In germline, CDR1 is MGHRA, CDR2 YSYEKL. The CDR3 is 17 residues long. Written as DNA, the CDR3 is TGCGCCAGCAGCCAAGTTAGAGGGAGGGCGCCGGGTCAGCCCCAGCATTTT. It codes for CASSQVRGRAPGQPQHF.

CDR3 in amino acids: CASSINNRGRETQYF. DNA for the CDR3: TGTGCCAGTAGTATAAACAACAGGGGGCGAGAGACCCAGTACTTC. J is TRBJ2-5 and V is TRBV19, with 9 bases fitting TRBD1. The CDR3 runs to 15 residues. Germline loops: CDR1 LNHDA, CDR2 SQIVND (reference sequence). Germline trimming cut 2 bases from V and 4 bases from J; bases unmatched to any gene: 5.

The chain is built from TRBV10-2 and TRBJ2-1, with D uncertain. CDR1 and CDR2 (germline): WSHSY, SAAADI. There are 15 residues in the CDR3. Trimming left V 1 base short and J 8 bases short, with 15 bases between. As DNA, the CDR3 is TGCGCCAGCAGTGAGTTGACTCGATGGGTCGATGAGCAGTTCTTC. Protein: CASSELTRWVDEQFF.

The chain carries TRBV7-9 and TRBJ1-1; 9 bases map to TRBD1. This CDR3 region has 14 residues. Per germline, CDR1 SEHNR and CDR2 FQNEAQ (reference sequence). Trimming removed 5 bases from V and 12 bases from J; junction bases left unmatched: 13. The CDR3 reads CASSTLQGARVTFF. CDR3 coding DNA: TGTGCCAGCAGCACCCTACAGGGGGCGAGGGTAACTTTCTTT.

The rearrangement uses TRBV18 and TRBJ2-6; D call uncertain. The germline V gene encodes CDR1 KGHSH and CDR2 LQKENI. The CDR3 loop spans 16 amino acids. Trimming shortened V by 3 bases and J by 0 bases, and 9 bases separated the two germline ends. The CDR3 region has the DNA TGTGCCAGCTCACCCATGGGCAACTCTGGGGCCAACGTCCTGACTTTC. Amino acids: CASSPMGNSGANVLTF. Drawing the rest from reference TRBV18 and TRBJ2-6, the complete variable domain is NAGVMQNPRHLVRRRGQEARLRCSPMKGHSHVYWYRQLPEEGLKFMVYLQKENIIDESGMPKERFSAEFPKEGPSILRIQQVVRGDSAAYFCASSPMGNSGANVLTFGAGSRLTVL.

For the CDR3, the DNA is TGCAGTGCTCGCCCCCGGGTAACGGACACCTTC. This gives the protein CSARPRVTDTF. The genes are TRBV20-1 and TRBJ1-2; D gene uncertain. CDR1 DFQATT and CDR2 SNEGSKA come from the germline V gene (reference sequence). The CDR3 loop spans 11 amino acids. Trimming left V 5 bases short and J 12 bases short, with 16 bases between.

V and J are TRBV7-2 and TRBJ2-3; 9 positions agree with TRBD2. The CDR3 runs to 14 residues. V lost 4 bases and J lost 4; bases outside the gene matches: 3. CDR1 is SGHTA and CDR2 is FQGNSA in the germline V gene. DNA of the CDR3: TGTGCCAGCAGCTCTAGCGGGAACCCAGATACGCAGTATTTT. It specifies CASSSSGNPDTQYF.

J is TRBJ2-3 and V is TRBV5-1; 8 bases are shared with TRBD2. Germline V CDR1 and CDR2: SGHRS, YFSETQ. J was trimmed by 5 bases and V by 0 bases; bases with no gene match: 5. The CDR3 extends over 15 amino acids. The CDR3 loop reads CASSLVGGGGDTQYF. DNA of the CDR3: TGCGCCAGCAGCTTGGTCGGGGGGGGAGGAGATACGCAGTATTTT.

The chain recombines TRBV19 with TRBJ1-1; D is perhaps TRBD1 (5 bases). The V gene lost 3 bases and the J gene lost 2 bases, with 13 bases spanning the gap. The germline V gene has CDR1 LNHDA and CDR2 SQIVND (reference sequence). The CDR3 is 15 amino acids. CDR3 loop: CASSISFGGNTEAFF. The CDR3 nucleotides are TGTGCCAGTAGTATTTCGTTCGGGGGAAACACTGAAGCTTTCTTT. Looking up the rest from reference TRBV19 and TRBJ1-1 gives the full variable domain: DGGITQSPKYLFRKEGQNVTLSCEQNLNHDAMYWYRQDPGQGLRLIYYSQIVNDFQKGDIAEGYSVSREKKESFPLTVTSAQKNPTAFYLCASSISFGGNTEAFFGQGTRLTVV.

This sequence joins TRBV7-3 and TRBJ2-5; D unclear. The CDR3 spans 13 residues. Trimming pared 1 base from V and 5 bases from J, leaving 8 bases between. From germline, CDR1 is SGHTA and CDR2 FQGTGA. The CDR3 reads CASSLIARETQYF. As DNA, the CDR3 is TGTGCCAGCAGCTTAATTGCGAGGGAGACCCAGTACTTC.

The genes are TRBV5-1 and TRBJ2-5, with a tentative D call TRBD2 (7 bases). CDR1 is SGHRS, CDR2 YFSETQ, per germline. Trimming cost V 5 bases and J 11 bases, with 31 bases left between them. The CDR3 has 17 residues. The CDR3 DNA follows: TGCGCCAGCAGAAACTCCCGAGGGGGGGACATTCGCCTTGAGCAGTACTTC. Translation: CASRNSRGGDIRLEQYF.

V usage is TRBV4-1 and J usage is TRBJ1-3; no clear D. The CDR3 totals 16 residues. The V end was cut by 1 base, the J end by 1 base, with 11 bases between. The germline CDR1 and CDR2 sequences are MGHRA and YSYEKL. The CDR3 region is CASSQVLGSSGNTIYF. CDR3 sequence (DNA): TGCGCCAGCAGCCAAGTTCTGGGCTCATCTGGAAACACCATATATTTT.

The chain employs TRBV29-1 and TRBJ1-2; unclear D gene. This CDR3 region has 16 residues. V was shortened by 0 bases and J by 8 bases, with 22 bases between the two germline ends. Germline V gene sequence: CDR1 SQVTM, CDR2 ANQGSEA. In nucleotides, the CDR3 is TGCAGCGTTGAAGATCGAAGTCGGGAAGCGGTTTTGGGCTACACCTTC. The encoded protein is CSVEDRSREAVLGYTF.

This clone has more than one count but fewer than ten. J is TRBJ1-1 and V is TRBV6-5, with D tentatively TRBD1 (5 bases). Germline lookup yields CDR1 MNHEY and CDR2 SVGAGI. CDR3 length: 13 amino acids. With 2 bases removed from V and 1 base from J, the gap between germline ends came to 5 bases. The CDR3 reads CASSYQGNTEAFF. The CDR3 coding sequence is TGTGCCAGCAGTTACCAGGGGAACACTGAAGCTTTCTTT.